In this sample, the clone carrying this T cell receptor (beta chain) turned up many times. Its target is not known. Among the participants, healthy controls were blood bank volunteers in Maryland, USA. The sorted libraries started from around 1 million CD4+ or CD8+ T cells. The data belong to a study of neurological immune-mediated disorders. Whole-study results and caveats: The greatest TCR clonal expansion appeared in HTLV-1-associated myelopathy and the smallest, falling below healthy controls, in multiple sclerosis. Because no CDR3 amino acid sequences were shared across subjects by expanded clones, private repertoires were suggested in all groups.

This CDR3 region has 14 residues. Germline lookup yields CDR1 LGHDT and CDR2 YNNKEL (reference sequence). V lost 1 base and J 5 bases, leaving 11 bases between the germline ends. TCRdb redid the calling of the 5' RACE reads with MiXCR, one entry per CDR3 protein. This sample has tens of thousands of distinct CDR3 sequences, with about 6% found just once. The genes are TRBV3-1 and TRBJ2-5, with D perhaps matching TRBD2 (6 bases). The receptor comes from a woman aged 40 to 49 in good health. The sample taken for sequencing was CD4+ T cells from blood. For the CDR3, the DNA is TGTGCCAGCAGCCAAGGCCCTAGCGTGGAGACCCAGTACTTC. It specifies CASSQGPSVETQYF.